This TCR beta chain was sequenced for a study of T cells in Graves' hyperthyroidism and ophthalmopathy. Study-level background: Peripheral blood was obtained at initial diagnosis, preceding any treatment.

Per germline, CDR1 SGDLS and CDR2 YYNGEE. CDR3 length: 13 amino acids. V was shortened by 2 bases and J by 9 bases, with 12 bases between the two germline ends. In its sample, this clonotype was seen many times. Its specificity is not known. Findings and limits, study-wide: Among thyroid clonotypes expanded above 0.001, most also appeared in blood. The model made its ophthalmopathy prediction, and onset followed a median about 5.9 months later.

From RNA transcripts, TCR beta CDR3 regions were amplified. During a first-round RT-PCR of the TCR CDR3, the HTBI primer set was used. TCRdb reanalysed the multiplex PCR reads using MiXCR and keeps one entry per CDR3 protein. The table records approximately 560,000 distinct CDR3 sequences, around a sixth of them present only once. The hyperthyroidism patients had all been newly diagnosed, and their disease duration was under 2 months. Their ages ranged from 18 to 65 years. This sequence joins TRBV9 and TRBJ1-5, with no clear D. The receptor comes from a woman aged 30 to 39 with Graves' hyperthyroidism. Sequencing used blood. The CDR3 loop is CASSVGGLGPQHF. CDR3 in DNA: TGTGCCAGCAGCGTCGGAGGGCTGGGGCCCCAGCATTTT.